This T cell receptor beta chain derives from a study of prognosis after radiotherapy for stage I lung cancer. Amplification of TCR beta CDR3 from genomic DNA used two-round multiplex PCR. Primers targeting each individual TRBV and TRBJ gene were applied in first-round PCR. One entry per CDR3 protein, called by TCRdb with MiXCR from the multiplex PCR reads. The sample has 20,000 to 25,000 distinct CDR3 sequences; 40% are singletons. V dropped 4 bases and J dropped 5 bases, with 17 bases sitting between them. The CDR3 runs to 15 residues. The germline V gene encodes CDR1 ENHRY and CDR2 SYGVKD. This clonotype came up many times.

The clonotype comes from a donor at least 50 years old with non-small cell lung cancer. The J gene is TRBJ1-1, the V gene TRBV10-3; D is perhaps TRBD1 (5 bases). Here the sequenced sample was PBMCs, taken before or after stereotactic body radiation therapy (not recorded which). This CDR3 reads CAISGPGTAQTEAFF. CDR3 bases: TGTGCCATCAGTGGCCCCGGGACCGCGCAAACTGAAGCTTTCTTT.